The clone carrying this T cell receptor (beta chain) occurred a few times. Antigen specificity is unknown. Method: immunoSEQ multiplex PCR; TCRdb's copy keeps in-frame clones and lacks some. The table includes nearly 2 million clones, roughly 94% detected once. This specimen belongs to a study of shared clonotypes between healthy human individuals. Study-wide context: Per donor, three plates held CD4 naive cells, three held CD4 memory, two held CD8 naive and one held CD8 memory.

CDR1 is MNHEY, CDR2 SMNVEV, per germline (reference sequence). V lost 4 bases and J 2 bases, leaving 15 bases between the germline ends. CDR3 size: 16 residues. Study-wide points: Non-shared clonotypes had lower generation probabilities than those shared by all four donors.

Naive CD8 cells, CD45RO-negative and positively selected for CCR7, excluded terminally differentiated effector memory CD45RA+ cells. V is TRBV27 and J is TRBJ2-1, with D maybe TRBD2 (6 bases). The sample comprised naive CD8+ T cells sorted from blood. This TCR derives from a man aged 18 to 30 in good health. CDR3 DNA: TGTGCCAGCAGTTCCCCCGCGTCGGGGGCCTACAATGAGCAGTTCTTC. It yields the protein CASSSPASGAYNEQFF.